These 14 T cell receptor beta chains came from one sample sequenced in a study of OX40 agonist ivuxolimab in advanced cancers. Clones were read by immunoSEQ multiplex PCR, and TCRdb kept only the in-frame ones, dropping some. This sample carries approximately 70,000 clones, about 86% of them seen once, and the ten largest clones take 0.8% to 0.9%. The specimen was CD4+ or CD8+ T cells sorted from blood, collected in a trial of the OX40 agonist ivuxolimab. These receptors originate from an adult with an advanced solid tumor such as melanoma, head and neck, liver or kidney cancer.

The chain has TRBV30 and TRBJ2-7; TRBD2 aligns across 9 bases. With V trimmed by 1 base and J by 12 bases, 7 bases remained unmatched. The CDR3 totals 12 residues. Germline CDR1 GTSNPN, CDR2 SVGIG (reference sequence). This CDR3 reads CAWSEIAGVWYF. CDR3 DNA sequence: TGTGCCTGGAGTGAAATAGCGGGAGTATGGTACTTC.

The chain joins TRBV6-5 to TRBJ1-1, with unresolved D. This CDR3 has 14 amino acids. The V end lost 8 bases, the J end lost 0 bases, and 13 bases lay between the germline ends. The germline gives CDR1 MNHEY, CDR2 SVGAGI. CDR3 sequence: CASRKGSLNTEAFF. Written as DNA, the CDR3 is TGTGCCAGCCGCAAGGGATCTTTGAACACTGAAGCTTTCTTT.

The rearrangement joins TRBV15 to TRBJ2-7; no clear D. Germline V gene lookup returns CDR1 LNHNV and CDR2 YYDKDF (reference sequence). Deletions cut 3 bases from V and 2 bases from J, with 11 bases between. The CDR3 has 14 residues. As DNA, the CDR3 is TGTGCCACCAGCAGTCACGGCGTGCCCTACGAGCAGTACTTC. Translation gives CATSSHGVPYEQYF.

This clone was seen a handful of times. This chain joins TRBV7-2 and TRBJ1-5; D is ambiguous. Germline assignment: CDR1 SGHTA and CDR2 FQGNSA. This CDR3 is 12 amino acids long. V was clipped by 5 bases and J by 3 bases, with 5 bases between them. The CDR3 protein is CASSENNQPQHF. DNA of the CDR3: TGTGCCAGCAGCGAGAACAATCAGCCCCAGCATTTT. Drawing the rest from reference TRBV7-2 and TRBJ1-5, the complete variable domain is GAGVSQSPSNKVTEKGKDVELRCDPISGHTALYWYRQSLGQGLEFLIYFQGNSAPDKSGLPSDRFSAERTGGSVSTLTIQRTQQEDSAVYLCASSENNQPQHFGDGTRLSIL.

This clone has just one count. The chain links TRBV2 to TRBJ2-1; TRBD1 matches at 7 bases. The CDR3 contains 13 residues. Germline values: CDR1 SNHLY, CDR2 FYNNEI. Trimming took 7 bases from V and 7 from J; bases not matched to a gene: 7. CDR3: CASTKPTGNEQFF. DNA of the CDR3: TGTGCCAGCACGAAACCGACAGGGAATGAGCAGTTCTTC.

The gene calls are TRBV4-2 and TRBJ2-7, with 9 bases fitting TRBD2. V gave up 4 bases and J gave up 3 bases; unmatched junction bases: 4. Germline CDR1 is LGHNA and CDR2 is YNFKEQ. The CDR3 covers 14 residues. The CDR3 nucleotides read TGTGCCAGCAGCCCGGGACTAGCAGACTACGAGCAGTACTTC. Translating it yields CASSPGLADYEQYF.

A single count supports this clone. CDR3 DNA: TGCGCCAGCAGCCAAGATTGGGCCAGAAGCAATGAGCAGTTCTTC. Its protein is CASSQDWARSNEQFF. The V gene is TRBV4-1, the J gene TRBJ2-1, with D hard to call. Germline assignment: CDR1 MGHRA and CDR2 YSYEKL. V lost 0 bases to trimming and J lost 6 bases, with 12 bases between them. This CDR3 contains 15 residues.

The chain links TRBV5-1 to TRBJ2-7, with 9 bases aligning to TRBD2. Germline assignment: CDR1 SGHRS and CDR2 YFSETQ. This CDR3 contains 14 residues. V dropped 0 bases and J dropped 7; count of bases not matched to a gene: 5. CDR3 DNA sequence: TGCGCCAGCAGCTTGGACAGCGGGGGGCTAGAGCAGTACTTC. Protein sequence: CASSLDSGGLEQYF.

The J gene is TRBJ1-1, the V gene TRBV11-2; TRBD1 is a possible D gene (5 bases). Germline V gene lookup returns CDR1 SGHAT and CDR2 FQNNGV. The CDR3 runs to 15 residues. The V end lost 5 bases, the J end lost 0 bases, and 13 bases lay between the germline ends. This CDR3 reads CASSQRRGMNTEAFF. The CDR3 DNA is TGTGCCAGCAGCCAACGTAGGGGAATGAACACTGAAGCTTTCTTT.

Here the CDR3 reads CATSRDRWDGGDQPQHF. CDR3 sequence (DNA): TGTGCCACCAGCAGAGATCGGTGGGACGGCGGGGATCAGCCCCAGCATTTT. The chain joins TRBV15 to TRBJ1-5; the D gene is possibly TRBD1 (5 bases). The CDR3 loop spans 17 amino acids. V lost 0 bases and J 5 bases, leaving 17 bases between the germline ends. Germline lookup yields CDR1 LNHNV and CDR2 YYDKDF (reference sequence).

This clone was seen only once. This chain links TRBV28 with TRBJ2-5; 8 nucleotides align to TRBD1. This CDR3 has 14 amino acids. J gave up 7 bases and V 6 bases, and 10 bases lay outside the gene matches. CDR1 is MDHEN and CDR2 is SYDVKM in the germline V gene. The CDR3 nucleotides read TGTGCCAGCAGGGTGACAGGGGCTCCGGGGACCCAGTACTTC. Its protein product is CASRVTGAPGTQYF.

The rearrangement uses TRBV28 and TRBJ2-7; TRBD2 agrees at 13 bases. This CDR3 has 19 amino acids. Trimming removed 5 bases from V and 0 bases from J; junction bases left unmatched: 13. Per germline, CDR1 MDHEN and CDR2 SYDVKM. The CDR3 loop is CASSITSGGALNPSYEQYF. The DNA for the CDR3 is TGTGCCAGCAGTATCACTAGCGGGGGGGCTTTAAACCCCTCCTACGAGCAGTACTTC. Full variable domain (rest looked up from reference TRBV28 and TRBJ2-7): DVKVTQSSRYLVKRTGEKVFLECVQDMDHENMFWYRQDPGLGLRLIYFSYDVKMKEKGDIPEGYSVSREKKERFSLILESASTNQTSMYLCASSITSGGALNPSYEQYFGPGTRLTVT.

The chain employs TRBV28 and TRBJ2-7; no firm D call. There are 14 residues in the CDR3. Germline V gene sequence: CDR1 MDHEN, CDR2 SYDVKM. V lost 5 bases and J lost 3, with 14 bases in between. This CDR3 reads CASSVEDRNYEQYF. The CDR3 DNA follows: TGTGCCAGCAGTGTAGAGGACCGAAACTACGAGCAGTACTTC.

The chain combines TRBV5-5 with TRBJ2-3, with D hard to call. V lost 0 bases and J lost 2, with 13 bases in between. Germline V gene lookup returns CDR1 SGHKS and CDR2 YYEKEE (reference sequence). This CDR3 is built from 16 residues. The CDR3 here is CASSLVARMHTDTQYF. As DNA, the CDR3 is TGTGCCAGCAGCTTGGTAGCAAGGATGCACACAGATACGCAGTATTTT.